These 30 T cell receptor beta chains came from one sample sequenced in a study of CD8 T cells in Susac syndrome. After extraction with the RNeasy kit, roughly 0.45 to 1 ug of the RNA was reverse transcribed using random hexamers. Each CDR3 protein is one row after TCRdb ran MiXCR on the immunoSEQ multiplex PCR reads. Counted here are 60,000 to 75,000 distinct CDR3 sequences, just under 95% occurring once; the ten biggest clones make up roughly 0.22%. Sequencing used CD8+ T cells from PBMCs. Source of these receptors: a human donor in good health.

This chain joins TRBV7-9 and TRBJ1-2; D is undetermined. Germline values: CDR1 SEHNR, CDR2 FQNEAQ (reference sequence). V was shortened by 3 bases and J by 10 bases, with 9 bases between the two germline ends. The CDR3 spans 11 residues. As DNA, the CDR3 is TGTGCCAGCAGCTTGCTCGAGGACTACACCTTC. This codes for CASSLLEDYTF.

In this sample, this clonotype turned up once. CDR3 in DNA: TGCGCCAGCAGTGAGGGAGAGGGTAGCAATCAGCCCCAGCATTTT. This codes for CASSEGEGSNQPQHF. This chain uses TRBV4-1 with TRBJ1-5; D not certain. The CDR3 length is 15 residues. Germline V gives CDR1 MGHRA, CDR2 YSYEKL. The ends were cut back, 6 bases at V and 0 bases at J, with 12 bases in the middle.

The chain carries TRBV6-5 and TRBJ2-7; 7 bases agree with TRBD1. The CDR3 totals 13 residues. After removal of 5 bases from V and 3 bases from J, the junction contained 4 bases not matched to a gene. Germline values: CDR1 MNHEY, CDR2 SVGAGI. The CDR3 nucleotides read TGTGCCAGCAGTCCGACAGGGAACTACGAGCAGTACGTC. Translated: CASSPTGNYEQYV.

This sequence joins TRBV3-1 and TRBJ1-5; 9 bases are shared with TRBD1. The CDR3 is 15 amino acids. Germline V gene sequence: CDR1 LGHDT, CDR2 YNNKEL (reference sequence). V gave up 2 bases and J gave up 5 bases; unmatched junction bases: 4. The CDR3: CASSQSGQGYQPQHF. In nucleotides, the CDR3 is TGTGCCAGCAGCCAATCAGGACAGGGGTATCAGCCCCAGCATTTT. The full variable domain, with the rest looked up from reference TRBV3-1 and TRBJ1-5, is DTAVSQTPKYLVTQMGNDKSIKCEQNLGHDTMYWYKQDSKKFLKIMFSYNNKELIINETVPNRFSPKSPDKAHLNLHINSLELGDSAVYFCASSQSGQGYQPQHFGDGTRLSIL.

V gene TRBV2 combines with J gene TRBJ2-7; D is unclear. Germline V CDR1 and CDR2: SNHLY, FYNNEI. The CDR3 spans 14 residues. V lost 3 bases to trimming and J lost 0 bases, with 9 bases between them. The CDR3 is CASSEGSYSYEQYF. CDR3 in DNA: TGTGCCAGCAGTGAGGGGTCGTACTCCTACGAGCAGTACTTC.

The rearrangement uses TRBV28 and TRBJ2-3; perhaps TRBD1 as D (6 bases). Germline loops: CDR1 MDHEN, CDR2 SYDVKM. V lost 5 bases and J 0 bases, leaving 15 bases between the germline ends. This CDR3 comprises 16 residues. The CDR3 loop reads CASSRQVLDSTDTQYF. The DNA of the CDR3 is TGTGCCAGCAGTAGACAGGTTTTGGATAGCACAGATACGCAGTATTTT.

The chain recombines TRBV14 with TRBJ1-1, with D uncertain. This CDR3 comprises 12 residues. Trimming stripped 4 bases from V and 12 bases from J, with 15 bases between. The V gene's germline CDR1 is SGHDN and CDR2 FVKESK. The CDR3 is CASSPFGAFPFF. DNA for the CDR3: TGTGCCAGCAGCCCTTTTGGAGCGTTTCCTTTCTTT.

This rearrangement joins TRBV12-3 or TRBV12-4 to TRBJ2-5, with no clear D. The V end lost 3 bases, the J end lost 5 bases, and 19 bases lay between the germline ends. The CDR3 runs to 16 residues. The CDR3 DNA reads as TGTGCCAGCAGTTTGAGTTGGCTAGTAATTGACGAGACCCAGTACTTC. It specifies CASSLSWLVIDETQYF.

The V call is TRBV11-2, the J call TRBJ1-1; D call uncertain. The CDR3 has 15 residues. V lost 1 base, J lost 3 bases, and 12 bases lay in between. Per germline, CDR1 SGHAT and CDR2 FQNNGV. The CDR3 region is CASSLGSHGDTEAFF. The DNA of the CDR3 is TGTGCCAGCAGCTTAGGGTCCCATGGGGACACTGAAGCTTTCTTT.

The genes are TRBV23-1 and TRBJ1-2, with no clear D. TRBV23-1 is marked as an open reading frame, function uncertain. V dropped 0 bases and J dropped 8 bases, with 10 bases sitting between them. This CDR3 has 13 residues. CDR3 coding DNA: TGCGCCAGCAGTCAATCCGTGGGAGGGGGCTACACCTTC. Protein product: CASSQSVGGGYTF.

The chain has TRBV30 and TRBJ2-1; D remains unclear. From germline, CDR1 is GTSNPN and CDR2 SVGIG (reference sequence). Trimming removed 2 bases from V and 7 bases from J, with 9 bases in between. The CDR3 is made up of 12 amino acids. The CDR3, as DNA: TGTGCCTGGAGTCTTGGTGGGAATGAGCAGTTCTTC. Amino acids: CAWSLGGNEQFF.

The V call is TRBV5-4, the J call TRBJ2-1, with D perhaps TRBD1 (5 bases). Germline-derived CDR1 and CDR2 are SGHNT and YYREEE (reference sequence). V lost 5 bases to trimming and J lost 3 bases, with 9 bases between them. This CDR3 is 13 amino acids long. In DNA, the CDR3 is TGTGCCAGCAGATCCGACAGCTACAATGAGCAGTTCTTC. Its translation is CASRSDSYNEQFF.

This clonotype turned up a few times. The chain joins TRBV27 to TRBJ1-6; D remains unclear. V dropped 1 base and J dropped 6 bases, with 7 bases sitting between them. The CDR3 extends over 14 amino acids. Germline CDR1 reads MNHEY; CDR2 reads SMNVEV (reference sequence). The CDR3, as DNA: TGTGCCAGCAGTTTATTTGGAGTTAATTCACCCCTCCACTTT. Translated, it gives CASSLFGVNSPLHF.

The CDR3 loop reads CASTSDRGPQPQHF. DNA for the CDR3: TGTGCCAGCACCTCCGACAGGGGGCCTCAGCCCCAGCATTTT. The chain is built from TRBV12-3 or TRBV12-4 and TRBJ1-5; 10 nucleotides match TRBD1. The V segment lost 7 bases and the J segment 6 bases; nucleotides outside the gene matches: 6. This CDR3 is 14 amino acids long.

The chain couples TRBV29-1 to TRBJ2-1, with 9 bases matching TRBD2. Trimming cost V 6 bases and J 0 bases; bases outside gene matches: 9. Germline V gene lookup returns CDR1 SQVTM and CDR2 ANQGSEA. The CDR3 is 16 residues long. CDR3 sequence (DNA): TGCAGCGTCACTAGCGGGCCCGCGGCCTCCTACAATGAGCAGTTCTTC. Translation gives CSVTSGPAASYNEQFF.

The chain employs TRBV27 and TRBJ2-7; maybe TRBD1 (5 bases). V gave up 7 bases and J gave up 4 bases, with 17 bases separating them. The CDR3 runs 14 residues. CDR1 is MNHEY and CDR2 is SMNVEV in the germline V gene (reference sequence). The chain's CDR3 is CASTSREVEYEQYF. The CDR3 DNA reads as TGTGCCAGCACCTCCAGGGAAGTTGAGTACGAGCAGTACTTC.

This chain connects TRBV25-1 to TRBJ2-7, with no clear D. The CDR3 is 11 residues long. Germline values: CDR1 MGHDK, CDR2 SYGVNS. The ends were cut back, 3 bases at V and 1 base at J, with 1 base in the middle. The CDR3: CASSESYEQYF. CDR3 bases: TGTGCCAGCAGTGAGTCCTACGAGCAGTACTTC.

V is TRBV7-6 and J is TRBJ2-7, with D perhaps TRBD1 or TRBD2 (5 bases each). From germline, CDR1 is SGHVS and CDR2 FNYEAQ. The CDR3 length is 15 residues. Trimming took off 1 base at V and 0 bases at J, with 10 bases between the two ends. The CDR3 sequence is CASSLVGVRSYEQYV. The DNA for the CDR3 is TGTGCCAGCAGCTTAGTGGGGGTCCGCTCCTACGAGCAGTACGTC.

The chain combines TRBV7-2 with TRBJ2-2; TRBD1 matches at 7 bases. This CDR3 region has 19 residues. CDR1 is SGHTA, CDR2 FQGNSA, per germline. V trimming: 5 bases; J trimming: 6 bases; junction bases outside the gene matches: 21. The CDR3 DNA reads TGTGCCAGCAGCCCGTTTTTCTCTGGGACAGTGAGGTCACCCGGGGAGCTGTTTTTT. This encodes CASSPFFSGTVRSPGELFF.

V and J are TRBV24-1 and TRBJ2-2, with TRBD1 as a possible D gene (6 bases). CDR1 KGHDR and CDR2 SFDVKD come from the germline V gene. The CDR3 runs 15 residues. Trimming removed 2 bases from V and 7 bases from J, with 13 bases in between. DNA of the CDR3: TGTGCCACCAGTGATTATCAGGGGAGTGGCGGGGAGCTGTTTTTT. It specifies CATSDYQGSGGELFF.

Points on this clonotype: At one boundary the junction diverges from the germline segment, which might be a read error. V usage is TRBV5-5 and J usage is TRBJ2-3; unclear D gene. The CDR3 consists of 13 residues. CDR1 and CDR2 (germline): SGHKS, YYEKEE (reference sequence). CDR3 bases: TGTGCCAGTATAGCACCCAACACAGATGCGCAGTATTTT. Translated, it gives CASIAPNTDAQYF.

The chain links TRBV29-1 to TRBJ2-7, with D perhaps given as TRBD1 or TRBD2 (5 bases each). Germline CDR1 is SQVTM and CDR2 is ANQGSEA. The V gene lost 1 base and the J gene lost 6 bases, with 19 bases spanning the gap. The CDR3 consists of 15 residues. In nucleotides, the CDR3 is TGCAGCGTTGAAGCCCCAGAGGGGCTGGACGGCGAGCAGTACTTC. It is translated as CSVEAPEGLDGEQYF.

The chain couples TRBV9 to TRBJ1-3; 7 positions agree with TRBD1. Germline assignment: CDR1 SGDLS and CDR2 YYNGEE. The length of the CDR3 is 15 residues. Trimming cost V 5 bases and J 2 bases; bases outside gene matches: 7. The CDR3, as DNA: TGTGCCAGCAGTGACAACAGGGGCCCTGGAAACACCATATATTTT. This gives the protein CASSDNRGPGNTIYF.

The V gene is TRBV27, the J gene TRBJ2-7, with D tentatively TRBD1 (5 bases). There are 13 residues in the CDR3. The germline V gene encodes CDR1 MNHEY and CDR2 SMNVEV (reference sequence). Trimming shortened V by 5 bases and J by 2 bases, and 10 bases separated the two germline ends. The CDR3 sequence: CASSRQSAYEQYF. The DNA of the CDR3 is TGTGCCAGCAGTCGACAGTCCGCCTACGAGCAGTACTTC.

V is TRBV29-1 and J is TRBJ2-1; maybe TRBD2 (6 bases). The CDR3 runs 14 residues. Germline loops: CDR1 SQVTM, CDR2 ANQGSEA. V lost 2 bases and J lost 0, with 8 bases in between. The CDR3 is CSVELDYSYNEQFF. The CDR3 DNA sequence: TGCAGCGTTGAACTGGACTACTCCTACAATGAGCAGTTCTTC.

CDR3 coding DNA: TGTGCCAGCAGCTTAGGGGGACAGCTAAGCTCCTACGAGCAGTACTTC. Translating it yields CASSLGGQLSSYEQYF. This chain uses TRBV13 with TRBJ2-7, with 7 positions matching TRBD1. The CDR3 sequence is 16 residues long. Germline V gives CDR1 PRHDT, CDR2 FYEKMQ (reference sequence). J was trimmed by 0 bases and V by 0 bases; bases with no gene match: 5. The full variable domain, with the rest looked up from reference TRBV13 and TRBJ2-7, is AAGVIQSPRHLIKEKRETATLKCYPIPRHDTVYWYQQGPGQDPQFLISFYEKMQSDKGSIPDRFSAQQFSDYHSELNMSSLELGDSALYFCASSLGGQLSSYEQYFGPGTRLTVT.

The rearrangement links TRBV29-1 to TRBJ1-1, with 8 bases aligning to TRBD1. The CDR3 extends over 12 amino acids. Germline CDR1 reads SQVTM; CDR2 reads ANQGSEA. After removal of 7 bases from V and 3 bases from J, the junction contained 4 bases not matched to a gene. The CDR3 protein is CSAEQGDTEAFF. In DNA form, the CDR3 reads TGCAGCGCCGAACAGGGGGACACTGAAGCTTTCTTT.

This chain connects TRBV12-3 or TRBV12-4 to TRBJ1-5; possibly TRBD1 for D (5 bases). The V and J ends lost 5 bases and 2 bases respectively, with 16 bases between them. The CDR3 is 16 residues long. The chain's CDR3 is CASSPFLRGGNQPQHF. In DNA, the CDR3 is TGTGCCAGCAGTCCGTTTTTGAGGGGCGGCAATCAGCCCCAGCATTTT.

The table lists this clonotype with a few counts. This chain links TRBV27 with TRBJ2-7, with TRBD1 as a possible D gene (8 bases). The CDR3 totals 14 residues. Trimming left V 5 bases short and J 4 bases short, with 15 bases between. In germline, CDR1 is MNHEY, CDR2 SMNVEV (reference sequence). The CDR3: CASSTGQGGYEQYF. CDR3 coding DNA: TGTGCCAGCAGTACCGGACAGGGAGGGTACGAGCAGTACTTC.

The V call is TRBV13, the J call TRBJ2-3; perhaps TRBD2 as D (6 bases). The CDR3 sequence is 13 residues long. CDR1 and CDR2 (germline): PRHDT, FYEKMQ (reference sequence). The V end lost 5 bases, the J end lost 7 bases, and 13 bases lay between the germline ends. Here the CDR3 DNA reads TGTGCCAGCAGCGATGGGACTCCAAATACGCAGTATTTT. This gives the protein CASSDGTPNTQYF.